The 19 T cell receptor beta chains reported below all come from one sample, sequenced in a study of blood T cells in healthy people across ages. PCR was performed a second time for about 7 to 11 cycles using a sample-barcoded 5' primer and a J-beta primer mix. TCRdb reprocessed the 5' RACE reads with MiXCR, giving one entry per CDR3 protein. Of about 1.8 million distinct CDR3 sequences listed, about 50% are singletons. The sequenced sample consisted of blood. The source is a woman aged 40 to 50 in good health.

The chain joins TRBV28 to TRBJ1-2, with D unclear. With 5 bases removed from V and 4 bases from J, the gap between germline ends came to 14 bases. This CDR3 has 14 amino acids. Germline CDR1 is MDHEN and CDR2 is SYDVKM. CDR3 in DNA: TGTGCCAGCAGTGATTCGCCCAGCGCCTATGGCTACACCTTC. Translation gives CASSDSPSAYGYTF.

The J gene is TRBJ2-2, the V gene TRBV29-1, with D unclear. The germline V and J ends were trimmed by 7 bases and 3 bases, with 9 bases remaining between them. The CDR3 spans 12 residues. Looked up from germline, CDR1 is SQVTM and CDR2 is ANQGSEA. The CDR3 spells CSATSHTGELFF. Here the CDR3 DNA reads TGCAGCGCTACGTCGCACACCGGGGAGCTGTTTTTT.

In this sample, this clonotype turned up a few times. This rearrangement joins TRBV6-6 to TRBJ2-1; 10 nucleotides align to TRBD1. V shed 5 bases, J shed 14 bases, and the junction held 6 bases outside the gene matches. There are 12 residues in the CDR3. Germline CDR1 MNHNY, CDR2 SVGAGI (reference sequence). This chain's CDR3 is CASSQSGTGEFF. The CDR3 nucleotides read TGTGCCAGCAGTCAATCCGGGACAGGGGAGTTCTTC.

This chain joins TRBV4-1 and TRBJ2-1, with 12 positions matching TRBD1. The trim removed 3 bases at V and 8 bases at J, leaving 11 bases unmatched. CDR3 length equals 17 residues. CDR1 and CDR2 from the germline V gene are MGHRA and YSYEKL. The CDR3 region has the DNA TGCGCCAGCAGCCACCCCGGGACAGGGGGCGGTAAAGATGAGCAGTTCTTC. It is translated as CASSHPGTGGGKDEQFF.

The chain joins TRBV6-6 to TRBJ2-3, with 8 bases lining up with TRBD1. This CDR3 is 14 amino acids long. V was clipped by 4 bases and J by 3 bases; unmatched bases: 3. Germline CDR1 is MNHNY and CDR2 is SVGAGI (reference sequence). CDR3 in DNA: TGTGCCAGCAGTTGGGGACAGGAGACAGATACGCAGTATTTT. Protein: CASSWGQETDTQYF.

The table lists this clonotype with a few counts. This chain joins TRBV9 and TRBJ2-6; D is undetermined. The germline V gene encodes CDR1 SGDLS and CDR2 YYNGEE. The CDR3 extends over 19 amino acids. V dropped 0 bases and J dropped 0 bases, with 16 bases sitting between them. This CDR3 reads CASSVAARRSSSGANVLTF. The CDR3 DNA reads TGTGCCAGCAGCGTAGCCGCCAGGCGTTCTAGCTCTGGGGCCAACGTCCTGACTTTC.

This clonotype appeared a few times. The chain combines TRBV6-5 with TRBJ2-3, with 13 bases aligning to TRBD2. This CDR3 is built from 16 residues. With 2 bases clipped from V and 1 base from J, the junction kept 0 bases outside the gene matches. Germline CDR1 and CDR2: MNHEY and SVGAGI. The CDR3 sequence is CASSYGLAGGTDTQYF. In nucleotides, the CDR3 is TGTGCCAGCAGTTACGGACTAGCGGGGGGCACAGATACGCAGTATTTT.

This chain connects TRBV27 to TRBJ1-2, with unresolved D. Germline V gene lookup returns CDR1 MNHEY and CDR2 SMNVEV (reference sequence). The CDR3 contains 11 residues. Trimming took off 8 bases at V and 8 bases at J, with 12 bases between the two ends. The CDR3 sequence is CASGQTGGYTF. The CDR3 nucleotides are TGTGCCAGCGGTCAAACCGGGGGCTACACCTTC.

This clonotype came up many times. The CDR3, as DNA: TGCAGTGCTCCCCCCTTCCAAGAGACCCAGTACTTC. As protein: CSAPPFQETQYF. The chain uses TRBV20-1 and TRBJ2-5, with unresolved D. The CDR3 covers 12 residues. Germline CDR1 and CDR2: DFQATT and SNEGSKA (reference sequence). V lost 5 bases and J lost 1, with 8 bases in between.

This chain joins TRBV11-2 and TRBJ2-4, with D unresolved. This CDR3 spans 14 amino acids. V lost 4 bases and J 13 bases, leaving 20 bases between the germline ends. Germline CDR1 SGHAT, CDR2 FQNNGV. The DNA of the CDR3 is TGTGCCAGCAGCTGGCAGGCCCCCAGCTACGGGCAGTACTTC. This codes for CASSWQAPSYGQYF.

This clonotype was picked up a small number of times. In DNA, the CDR3 is TGCAGTGCGGGACTAGCGGGGGGCCGGGGAGGAGAGACCCAGTACTTC. Protein sequence: CSAGLAGGRGGETQYF. This chain uses TRBV20-1 with TRBJ2-5; 15 bases are shared with TRBD2. V lost 6 bases and J lost 4; bases outside the gene matches: 9. Germline V gives CDR1 DFQATT, CDR2 SNEGSKA (reference sequence). The CDR3 totals 16 residues.

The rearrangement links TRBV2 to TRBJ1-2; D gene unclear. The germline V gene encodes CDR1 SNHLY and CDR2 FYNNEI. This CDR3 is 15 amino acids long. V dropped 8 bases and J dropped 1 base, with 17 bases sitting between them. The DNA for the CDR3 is TGTGCCAGCTGGTCTCCAGGCCCCCATAACTATGGCTACACCTTC. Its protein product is CASWSPGPHNYGYTF.

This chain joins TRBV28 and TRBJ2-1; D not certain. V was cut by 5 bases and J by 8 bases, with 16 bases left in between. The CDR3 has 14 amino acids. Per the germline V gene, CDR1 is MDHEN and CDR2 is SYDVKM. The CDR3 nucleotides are TGTGCCAGCAGTCCCCCCGTATGGGTCCATGAGCAGTTCTTC. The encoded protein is CASSPPVWVHEQFF.

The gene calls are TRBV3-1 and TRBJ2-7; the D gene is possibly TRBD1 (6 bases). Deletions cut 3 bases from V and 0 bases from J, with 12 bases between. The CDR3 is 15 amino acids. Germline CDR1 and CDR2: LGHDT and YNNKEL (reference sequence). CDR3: CASSQRGTYSYEQYF. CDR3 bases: TGTGCCAGCAGCCAGAGGGGGACCTACTCCTACGAGCAGTACTTC.

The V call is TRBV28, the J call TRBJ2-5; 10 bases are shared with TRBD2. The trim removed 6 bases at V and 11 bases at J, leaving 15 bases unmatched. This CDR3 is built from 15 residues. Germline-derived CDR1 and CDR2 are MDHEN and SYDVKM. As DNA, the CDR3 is TGTGCCAGCAGGACCGTAGCGGGGGGAAACAATGAGCAGTACTTC. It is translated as CASRTVAGGNNEQYF.

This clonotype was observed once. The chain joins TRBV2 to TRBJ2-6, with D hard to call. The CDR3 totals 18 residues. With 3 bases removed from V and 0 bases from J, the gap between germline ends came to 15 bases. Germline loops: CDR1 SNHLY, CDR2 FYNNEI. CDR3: CASSDWAVETSGANVLTF. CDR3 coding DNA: TGTGCCAGCAGTGATTGGGCCGTCGAAACCTCTGGGGCCAACGTCCTGACTTTC.

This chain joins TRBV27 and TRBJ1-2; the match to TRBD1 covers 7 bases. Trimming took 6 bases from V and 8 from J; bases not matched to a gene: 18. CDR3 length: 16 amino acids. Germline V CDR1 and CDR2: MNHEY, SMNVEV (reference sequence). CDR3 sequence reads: CASRRVTGWGVRGYTF. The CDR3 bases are TGTGCCAGCAGGCGGGTGACAGGGTGGGGGGTTAGAGGCTACACCTTC.

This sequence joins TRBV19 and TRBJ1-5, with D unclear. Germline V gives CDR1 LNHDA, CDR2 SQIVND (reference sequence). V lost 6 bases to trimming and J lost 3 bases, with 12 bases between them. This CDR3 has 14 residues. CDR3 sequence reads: CASSPQSINQPQHF. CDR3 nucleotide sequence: TGTGCCAGTAGCCCTCAGAGTATCAATCAGCCCCAGCATTTT.

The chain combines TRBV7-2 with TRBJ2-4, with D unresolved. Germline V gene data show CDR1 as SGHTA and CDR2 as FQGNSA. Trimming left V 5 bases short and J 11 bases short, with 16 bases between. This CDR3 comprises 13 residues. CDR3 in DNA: TGTGCCAGCAGCCTACTGGACGGCAGACTTCAGTACTTC. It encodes CASSLLDGRLQYF.